The T cell receptor (beta chain) under discussion was sequenced for a study of radiation and T cells in renal cell carcinoma. TCRdb's table, derived via immunoSEQ multiplex PCR, lists solely in-frame clones and lacks some. The table includes approximately 150,000 clones, approximately 82% detected once. Time point of the sample: baseline pretreatment blood. Treatment described: 15 Gy SBRT to primary tumor, nephrectomy 4 weeks later. There are 15 residues in the CDR3. The germline CDR1 and CDR2 sequences are SGHDN and FVKESK. V shed 0 bases and J shed 3 bases, with 9 bases lying between them. The sample here was blood, taken from a patient whose treatment included radiotherapy and nephrectomy. The TCR comes from a woman aged 45-65 years with renal cell carcinoma. The chain uses TRBV14 and TRBJ2-1; D remains ambiguous. CDR3 amino acids: CASSQDRRNYNEQFF. The CDR3 region has the DNA TGTGCCAGCAGCCAAGATCGGCGTAACTACAATGAGCAGTTCTTC.